This T cell receptor (beta chain) was sequenced in a study of CD8 T cells in Susac syndrome. Random-hexamer reverse transcription was applied to roughly 0.5 to 1 ug RNA. TCRdb ran MiXCR on the immunoSEQ multiplex PCR reads and lists one entry per CDR3 protein. The table includes roughly 120,000 distinct CDR3 sequences, roughly 94% detected once. Study results and caveats: By the study's own acknowledgment, its TCR sequencing and HLA analysis included relatively few individuals.

Germline values: CDR1 SNHLY, CDR2 FYNNEI. This CDR3 region has 15 residues. With V trimmed by 1 base and J by 7 bases, 5 bases remained unmatched. FACS was used to enrich TEMRA cells, whereas the CD8+ and CD4+ T cells were obtained by negative isolation. A word on this clonotype: Its cognate antigen is unknown.

The clonotype originates from a human donor with multiple sclerosis. The specimen sequenced was CD4+ T cells from PBMCs. The rearrangement uses TRBV2 and TRBJ2-2, with 8 bases that match TRBD2. CDR3 nucleotides: TGTGCCAGCAGTGAAGAAGCGGGAGAGGACGGGGAGCTGTTTTTT. The encoded protein is CASSEEAGEDGELFF.